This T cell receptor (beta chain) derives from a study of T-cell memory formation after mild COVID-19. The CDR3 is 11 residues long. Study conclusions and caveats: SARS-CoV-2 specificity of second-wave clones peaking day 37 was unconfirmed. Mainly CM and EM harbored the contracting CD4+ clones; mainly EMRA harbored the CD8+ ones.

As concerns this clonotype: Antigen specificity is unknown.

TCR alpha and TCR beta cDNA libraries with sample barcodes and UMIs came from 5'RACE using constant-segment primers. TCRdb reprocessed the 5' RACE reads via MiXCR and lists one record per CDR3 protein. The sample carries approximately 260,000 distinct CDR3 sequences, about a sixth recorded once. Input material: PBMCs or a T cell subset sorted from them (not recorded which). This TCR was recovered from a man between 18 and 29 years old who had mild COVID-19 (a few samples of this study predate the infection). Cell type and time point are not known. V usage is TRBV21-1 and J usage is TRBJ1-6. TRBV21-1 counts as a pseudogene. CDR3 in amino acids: CALRGSLPLHF. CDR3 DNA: TGTGCCCTCAGAGGTAGTTTACCCCTCCACTTT.